Shown below are 3 T cell receptor beta chains from a single sample sequenced in a study of radiation and T cells in renal cell carcinoma. Here immunoSEQ multiplex PCR was the method, and the copy in TCRdb shows in-frame clones only, minus some. Of some 120,000 clones detected, 85% to 90% appear once; the ten largest clones hold approximately 6%. Time point of the sample: blood 2 weeks post-SBRT. This sample's treatment: 15 Gy SBRT to primary tumor, nephrectomy 4 weeks later. The specimen comprised blood, sampled from a patient whose treatment included radiotherapy and nephrectomy. Receptors were obtained from a woman in her seventies with renal cell carcinoma.

The chain employs TRBV9 and TRBJ2-3, with 7 bases fitting TRBD2. CDR1 SGDLS and CDR2 YYNGEE come from the germline V gene. CDR3 size: 15 residues. V shed 4 bases, J shed 1 base, and the junction held 6 bases outside the gene matches. The CDR3 reads CASSPRGSRTDTQYF. In nucleotides, the CDR3 is TGTGCCAGCAGCCCGCGGGGGTCCCGCACAGATACGCAGTATTTT.

The genes are TRBV6-5 and TRBJ2-7; a possible D gene is TRBD1 (6 bases). The V end lost 2 bases, the J end lost 2 bases, and 16 bases lay between the germline ends. The CDR3 totals 16 residues. Germline loops: CDR1 MNHEY, CDR2 SVGAGI. The CDR3 region has the DNA TGTGCCAGCAGTTACACTTCGGACAGAGGGCCCTACGAGCAGTACTTC. Protein sequence: CASSYTSDRGPYEQYF.

This rearrangement joins TRBV7-2 to TRBJ2-5; D may be TRBD2 (6 bases). The V and J ends lost 6 bases and 1 base respectively, with 12 bases between them. The CDR3 runs 14 residues. Germline assignment: CDR1 SGHTA and CDR2 FQGNSA. The CDR3 DNA is TGTGCCAGCAGTTCGAGCGGGCTCCAAGAGACCCAGTACTTC. This codes for CASSSSGLQETQYF.